This T cell receptor beta chain is from a study of blood T cell repertoires in COVID-19. Study at large: PBMCs, B-cell-depleted T cells, or T cells provided the cDNA or gDNA that made up the material.

Assay used: immunoSEQ multiplex PCR; TCRdb lists only in-frame clones, some missing. Here the sample spans roughly 340,000 clones, almost 90% being singletons. Seattle's cohort entered during active infection and was followed longitudinally. The source of this sequence is an older woman with COVID-19, enrolled during active disease. Sequenced: peripheral blood.

Here the CDR3 DNA reads TGTGCCCCCCGGACAGCGAACACTGAAGCTTTCTTT. This translates into CAPRTANTEAFF. The V call is TRBV10-3, the J call TRBJ1-1; D possibly corresponds to TRBD1 (6 bases). The germline V and J ends were trimmed by 11 bases and 1 base, with 11 bases remaining between them. The CDR3 loop spans 12 amino acids. CDR1 ENHRY and CDR2 SYGVKD come from the germline V gene.